This is a list of T cell receptor beta chains from one sample in a study of blood T cell repertoires in COVID-19. Profiled with immunoSEQ multiplex PCR; TCRdb holds only in-frame clones, not every one. The table includes roughly 380,000 clones, less than 85% detected once. The specimen was peripheral blood. Receptor source: a woman between 18 and 30 years old with acute or convalescent COVID-19. The CDR3 runs from the conserved cysteine through the conserved F or W. The D gene is left open where the match is weak. Clone size, where shown, is once, few, many, or a class for clones that have expanded.

v_call	j_call	d_call	clone_size	cdr3_aa	cdr3_nt
TRBV11-1	TRBJ2-7	-	-	CASSPGGYEQYF	TGTGCCAGCAGCCCCGGAGGCTACGAGCAGTACTTC
TRBV12-3/TRBV12-4	TRBJ2-2	-	-	CASSFSLAGELFF	TGTGCCAGCAGTTTTAGTTTAGCCGGGGAGCTGTTTTTT
TRBV9	TRBJ1-3	-	-	CASSVGTGLSGNTIYF	TGTGCCAGCAGCGTAGGAACAGGCCTCTCTGGAAACACCATATATTTT
TRBV28	TRBJ2-5	TRBD1	-	CASSLWDRGLETQYF	TGTGCCAGCAGTTTATGGGACAGGGGTCTTGAGACCCAGTACTTC
TRBV28	TRBJ1-2	TRBD1	once	CASSPPGDRGRFNYGYTF	TGTGCCAGCAGCCCCCCGGGGGACAGGGGGCGCTTCAACTATGGCTACACCTTC
TRBV4-1	TRBJ2-5	TRBD2	-	CASSPSASGSMETQYF	TGCGCCAGCAGCCCGAGCGCTAGCGGGAGCATGGAGACCCAGTACTTC
TRBV4-2	TRBJ2-5	TRBD2	few	CASSPTSAYQETQYF	TGTGCCAGCAGCCCGACTAGCGCGTACCAAGAGACCCAGTACTTC
TRBV5-8	TRBJ2-2	TRBD2	-	CASSLGTSGNLAGELFF	TGTGCCAGCAGCCTTGGGACTAGCGGGAATCTGGCCGGGGAGCTGTTTTTT
TRBV19	TRBJ2-1	-	-	CASSIGGSGSYNEQFF	TGTGCCAGTAGCATCGGGGGTTCGGGCTCCTACAATGAGCAGTTCTTC
TRBV7-2	TRBJ1-2	TRBD1	-	CASSLPGRQGGSDGYTF	TGTGCCAGCAGCTTACCAGGACGACAGGGTGGTAGCGATGGCTACACCTTC
TRBV24-1	TRBJ2-2	TRBD1	few	CASASGGLGGELFF	TGTGCCAGCGCGTCAGGGGGCTTAGGCGGGGAGCTGTTTTTT
TRBV3-1/TRBV3-2	TRBJ2-2	-	-	CASSQGQNTGELFF	TGTGCCAGCAGCCAAGGTCAGAACACCGGGGAGCTGTTTTTT
TRBV30	TRBJ1-1	TRBD1	-	CAWKGDRRNTEAFF	TGTGCCTGGAAAGGGGACAGGAGGAACACTGAAGCTTTCTTT
TRBV2	TRBJ2-1	-	-	CASMLGVRGNEQFF	TGTGCCAGCATGTTGGGAGTCCGGGGCAATGAGCAGTTCTTC
TRBV7-3	TRBJ1-1	-	-	CASSLIPGRSTEAFF	TGTGCCAGCAGCTTAATCCCAGGGCGGTCAACTGAAGCTTTCTTT
TRBV30	TRBJ2-3	TRBD2	-	CAWSPGLASTDTQYF	TGTGCCTGGAGCCCTGGACTAGCGAGCACAGATACGCAGTATTTT
TRBV28	TRBJ1-4	TRBD1	-	CASSLWGQGLGEKLFF	TGTGCCAGCAGTTTATGGGGACAGGGTCTGGGTGAAAAACTGTTTTTT
TRBV28	TRBJ2-3	TRBD2	once	CASSVAGATDTQYF	TGTGCCAGCAGTGTAGCGGGGGCCACAGATACGCAGTATTTT